This T cell receptor (beta chain) comes out of a study of blood T cell repertoires in COVID-19. Study summary: Sample material is recorded as cDNA or gDNA derived from T cells, B-cell-depleted T cells, or PBMCs.

The CDR3 has 19 residues. Per the germline V gene, CDR1 is LNHDA and CDR2 is SQIVND (reference sequence). V gave up 1 base and J gave up 7 bases; unmatched junction bases: 16. Participants were aged roughly 18 to 90 years from 20 to 30 US areas. Which cohort a participant joined came from the clinical history participants gave. Only in-frame clones appear in the TCRdb table, and some are missing; sequencing was by immunoSEQ multiplex PCR. Of approximately 290,000 clones listed, 75% to 95% are singletons. The chain combines TRBV19 with TRBJ1-5, with TRBD1 matching 10 bases. The receptor was derived from a woman aged 30 to 39 who had recovered from COVID-19. Material for sequencing was PBMCs or T cells enriched from blood (not recorded which). CDR3 residues: CASSIAQLPGQGFGQPQHF. The CDR3 DNA sequence: TGTGCCAGTAGTATAGCCCAATTGCCGGGACAGGGGTTTGGGCAGCCCCAGCATTTT.